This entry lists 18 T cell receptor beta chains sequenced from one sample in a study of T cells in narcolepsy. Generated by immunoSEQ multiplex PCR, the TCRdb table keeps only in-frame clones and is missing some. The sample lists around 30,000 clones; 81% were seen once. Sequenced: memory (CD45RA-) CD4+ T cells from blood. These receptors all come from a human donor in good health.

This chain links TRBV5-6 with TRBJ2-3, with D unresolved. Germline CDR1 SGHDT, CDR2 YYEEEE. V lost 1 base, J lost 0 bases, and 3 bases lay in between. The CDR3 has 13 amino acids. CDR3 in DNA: TGTGCCAGCAGCTTGACAAGCACAGATACGCAGTATTTT. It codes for CASSLTSTDTQYF.

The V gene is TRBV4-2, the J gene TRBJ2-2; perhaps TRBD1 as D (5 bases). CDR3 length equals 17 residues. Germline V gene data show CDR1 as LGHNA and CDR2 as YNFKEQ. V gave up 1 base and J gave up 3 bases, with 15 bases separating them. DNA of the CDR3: TGTGCCAGCAGCCAAGTTGGGGCCGGGCCAGACACCGGGGAGCTGTTTTTT. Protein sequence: CASSQVGAGPDTGELFF.

Here the CDR3 reads CASSSLAGADTQYF. For the CDR3, the DNA is TGTGCCAGCAGTTCACTAGCGGGAGCCGATACGCAGTATTTT. The chain has TRBV27 and TRBJ2-3; 11 nucleotides agree with TRBD2. The CDR3 contains 14 residues. The germline CDR1 and CDR2 sequences are MNHEY and SMNVEV (reference sequence). V shed 4 bases and J 6 bases; nucleotides not matched to a gene: 3.

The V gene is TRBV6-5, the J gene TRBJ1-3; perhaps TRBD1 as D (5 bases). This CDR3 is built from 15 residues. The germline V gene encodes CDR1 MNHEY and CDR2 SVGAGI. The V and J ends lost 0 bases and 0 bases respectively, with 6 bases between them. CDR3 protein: CASSYSGGSGNTIYF. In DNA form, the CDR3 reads TGTGCCAGCAGTTACTCGGGGGGCTCTGGAAACACCATATATTTT.

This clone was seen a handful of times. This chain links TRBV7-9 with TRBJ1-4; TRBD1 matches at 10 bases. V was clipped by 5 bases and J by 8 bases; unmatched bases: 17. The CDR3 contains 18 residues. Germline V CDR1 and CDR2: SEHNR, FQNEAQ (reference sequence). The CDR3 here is CASSQGDRGYKVGEKLFF. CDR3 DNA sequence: TGTGCCAGCAGCCAGGGGGACAGGGGATACAAGGTTGGCGAAAAACTGTTTTTT.

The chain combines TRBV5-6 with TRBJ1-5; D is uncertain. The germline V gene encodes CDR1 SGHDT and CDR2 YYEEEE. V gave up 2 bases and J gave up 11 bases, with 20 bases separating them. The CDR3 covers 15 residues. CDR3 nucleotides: TGTGCCAGCAGCTTATCGGCGGCCCCAGACGGGGCCCAGCATTTT. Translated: CASSLSAAPDGAQHF.

This chain's CDR3 is CASSLGAGGSEQFF. The DNA for the CDR3 is TGTGCCAGCAGCTTAGGGGCGGGGGGCAGTGAGCAGTTCTTC. V and J are TRBV11-2 and TRBJ2-1, with TRBD2 matching over 8 bases. The germline CDR1 and CDR2 sequences are SGHAT and FQNNGV. The CDR3 has 14 amino acids. With V trimmed by 1 base and J by 9 bases, 5 bases remained unmatched.

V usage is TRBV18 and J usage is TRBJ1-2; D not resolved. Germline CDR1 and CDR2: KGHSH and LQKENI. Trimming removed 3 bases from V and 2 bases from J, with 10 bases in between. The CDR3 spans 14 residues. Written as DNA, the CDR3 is TGTGCCAGCTCACCTTCCACAAGGAACTATGGCTACACCTTC. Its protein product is CASSPSTRNYGYTF.

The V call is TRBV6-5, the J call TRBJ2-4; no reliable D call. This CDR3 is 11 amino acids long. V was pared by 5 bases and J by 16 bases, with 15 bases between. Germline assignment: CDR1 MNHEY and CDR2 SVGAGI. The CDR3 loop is CASSEAYRFYF. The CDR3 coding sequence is TGTGCCAGCAGTGAAGCTTACCGCTTTTACTTC.

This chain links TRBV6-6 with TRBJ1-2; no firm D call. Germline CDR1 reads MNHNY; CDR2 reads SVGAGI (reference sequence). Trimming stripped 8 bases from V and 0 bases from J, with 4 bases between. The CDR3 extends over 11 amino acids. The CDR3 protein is CASSSNYGYTF. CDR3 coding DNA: TGTGCCAGCTCGTCTAACTATGGCTACACCTTC.

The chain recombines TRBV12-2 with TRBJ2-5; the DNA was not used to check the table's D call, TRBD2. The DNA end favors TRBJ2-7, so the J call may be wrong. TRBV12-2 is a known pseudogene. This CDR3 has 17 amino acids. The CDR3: CASRLAWGSGRGYEQYF. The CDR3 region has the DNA TGTGCAAGTCGCTTAGCGTGGGGTAGCGGGAGAGGATACGAGCAGTACTTC.

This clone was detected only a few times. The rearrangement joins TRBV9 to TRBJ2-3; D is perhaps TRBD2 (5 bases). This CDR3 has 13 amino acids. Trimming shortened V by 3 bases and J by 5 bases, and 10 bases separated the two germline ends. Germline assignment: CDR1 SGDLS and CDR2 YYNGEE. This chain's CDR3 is CASSGVGVDTQYF. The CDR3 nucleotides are TGTGCCAGCAGCGGAGTCGGGGTAGATACGCAGTATTTT.

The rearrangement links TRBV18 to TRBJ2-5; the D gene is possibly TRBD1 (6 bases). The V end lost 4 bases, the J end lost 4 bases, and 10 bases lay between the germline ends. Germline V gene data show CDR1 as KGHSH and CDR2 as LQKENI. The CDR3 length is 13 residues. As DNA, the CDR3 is TGTGCCAGCTCACGGCTCAGGGGAGAGACCCAGTACTTC. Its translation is CASSRLRGETQYF.

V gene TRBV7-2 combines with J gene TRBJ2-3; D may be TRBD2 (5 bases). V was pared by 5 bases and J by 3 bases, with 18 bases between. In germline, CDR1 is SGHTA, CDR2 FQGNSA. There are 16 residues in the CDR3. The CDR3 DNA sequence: TGTGCCAGCAGCCAAGGGAGTTTGGGAAGGACAGATACGCAGTATTTT. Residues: CASSQGSLGRTDTQYF.

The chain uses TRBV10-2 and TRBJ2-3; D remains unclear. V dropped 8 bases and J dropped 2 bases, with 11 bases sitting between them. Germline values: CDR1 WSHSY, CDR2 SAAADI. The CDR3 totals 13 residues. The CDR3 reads CASESDSTDTQYF. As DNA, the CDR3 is TGCGCCAGCGAAAGTGACTCCACAGATACGCAGTATTTT.

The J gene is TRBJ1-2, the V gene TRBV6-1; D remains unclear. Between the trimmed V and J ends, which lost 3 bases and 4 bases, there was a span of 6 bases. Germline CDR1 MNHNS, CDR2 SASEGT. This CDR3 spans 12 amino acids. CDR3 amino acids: CASSEAGYGYTF. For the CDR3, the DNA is TGTGCCAGCAGTGAGGCCGGCTATGGCTACACCTTC.

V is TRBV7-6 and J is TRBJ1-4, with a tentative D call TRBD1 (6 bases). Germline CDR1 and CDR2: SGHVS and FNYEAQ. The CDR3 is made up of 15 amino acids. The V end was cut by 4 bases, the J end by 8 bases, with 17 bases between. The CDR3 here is CASSWGPGMGEKLFF. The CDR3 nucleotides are TGTGCCAGCAGCTGGGGGCCGGGGATGGGAGAAAAACTGTTTTTT.

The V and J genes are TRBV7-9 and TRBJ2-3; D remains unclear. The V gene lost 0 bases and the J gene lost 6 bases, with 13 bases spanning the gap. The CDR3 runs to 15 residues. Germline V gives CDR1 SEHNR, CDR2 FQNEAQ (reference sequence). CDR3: CASSLAVGEEDTQYF. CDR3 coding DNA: TGTGCCAGCAGCTTAGCGGTGGGCGAAGAGGATACGCAGTATTTT.